This T cell receptor (beta chain) was documented in a study of cytomegalovirus exposure and HLA in healthy donors. 13 Jbeta primers and 60 Vbeta primers were used for the PCR. TCRdb keeps only in-frame clones here, not all; method: immunoSEQ multiplex PCR. The profile shows about 160,000 clones, more than 70% of them singletons. The J segment lost 8 bases and the V segment lost 4 bases, leaving 11 bases of the junction unmatched. The length of the CDR3 is 15 residues. CDR1 GTSNPN and CDR2 SVGIG come from the germline V gene (reference sequence). Turning to this clone: The antigen remains unidentified.

Overall study results and limits: Common viral pathogens seemed, in a later analysis, to connect with several of the most significant clusters.

This chain uses TRBV30 with TRBJ1-4, with 9 bases identical to TRBD1. The receptor was isolated from a man aged 60 to 69 in good health and CMV-seronegative. Sequencing input: PBMCs. CDR3 sequence reads: CAWTKPTGGKEKLFF. The DNA of the CDR3 is TGTGCCTGGACAAAACCGACAGGGGGAAAGGAAAAACTGTTTTTT.